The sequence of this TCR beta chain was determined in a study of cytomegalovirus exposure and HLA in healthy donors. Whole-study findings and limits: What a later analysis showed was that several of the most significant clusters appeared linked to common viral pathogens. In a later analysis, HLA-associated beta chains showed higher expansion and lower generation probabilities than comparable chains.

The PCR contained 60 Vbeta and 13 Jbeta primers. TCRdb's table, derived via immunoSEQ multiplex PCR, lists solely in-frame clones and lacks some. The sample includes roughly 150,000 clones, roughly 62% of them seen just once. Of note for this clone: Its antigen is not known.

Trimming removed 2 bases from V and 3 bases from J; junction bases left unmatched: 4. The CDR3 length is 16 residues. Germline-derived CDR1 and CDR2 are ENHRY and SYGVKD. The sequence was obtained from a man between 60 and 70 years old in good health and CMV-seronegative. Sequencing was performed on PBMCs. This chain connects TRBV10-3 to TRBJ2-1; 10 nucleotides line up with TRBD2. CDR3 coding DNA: TGTGCCATCAGTGAGCCCGGACTAGCGGACTACAATGAGCAGTTCTTC. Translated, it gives CAISEPGLADYNEQFF.